This T cell receptor (beta chain) was captured by sequencing in a study of cytomegalovirus exposure and HLA in healthy donors (dated by TCRdb to 2016 to 2017). Looking at the study overall: According to an earlier analysis of 587 of the donors, about 179 million T cells yielded 100 million or so unique TCR beta sequences and approximately 300 Gb of sequence data. Typing coverage varied by locus: roughly 620-640 donors for A, B, C, DRB1 and DQB1; around 560 for DQA1; 606 for DPA1; approximately 450 for DPB1. Donor age, sex, ethnicity and CMV serostatus were compiled alongside the repertoire data. To study patterns of TCR occurrence, a later analysis re-analyzed previously published TCR beta repertoires from several hundred donors and added high-resolution HLA genotyping. HLA typing included class I and class II loci at four-digit resolution. In the later analysis, no new phenotypic data were used to find candidate immune exposures; instead, reliance was placed on TCR beta sequences and their occurrence across donors. All discovery cohort repertoires had been generated using a single sequencing platform. To decide whether each TCR beta V gene segment behaved as functional or pseudogenic, an earlier analysis of approximately 600 of the donors relied on high-throughput TCR beta sequencing. Among the approximately 400 genotyped donors, about 85% belonged to the genetic ancestry cluster associated with self-reported Caucasian donors. Using immunosequencing, the study profiled T cell repertoires from fewer than 850 subjects and related those repertoires to cytomegalovirus serostatus. The aim of the study was to test whether cataloging public T cell receptors could identify signatures of past pathogen exposure. Along with the approximately 700-subject first cohort, a separate validation cohort of around 110 different subjects was used. In a later genetic analysis, genome-wide SNP genotypes for about three fifths of the roughly 670 donors were used, and that subset was treated as a discovery cohort. To predict cytomegalovirus infection status, the study brought together high-throughput TCR immunosequencing, statistical association of individual TCRs with disease status, and machine learning. Four to six DR-DQ haplotypes were handled as single units for association and clustering, since linkage in the cohort was strong. Among 300 to 500 genotyped donors of the cohort, an average of around 250,000 unique TCR beta nucleotide sequences was sequenced per donor, of which roughly 18% were non-productive. Roughly 300 gigabases of sequencing data and approximately 85 million unique TCR sequences were included in an early release covering 500 to 750 HLA-typed donors.

Library prep was done by the immunoSEQ multiplex PCR assay. For the multiplex PCR, a mixture combining 60 forward primers for TCR Vbeta segments and 13 reverse primers for TCR Jbeta segments was used. The CDR3 region of rearranged TCR beta genes was amplified from genomic DNA by a multiplex PCR assay. The Illumina HiSeq System was used to sequence the amplified TCR beta libraries as 87-base-pair reads. The paper's data handling went like this. A later analysis counted some 80 million unique TCR beta chains across the 550 to 750 repertoires, and roughly 10 million of these chains were shared by at least two donors. To remove PCR and sequencing errors, raw reads were error-corrected and collapsed into unique sequences using a nearest-neighbor algorithm that merged closely related sequences. V, D and J gene segments were assigned by aligning CDR3 sequences to IMGT reference sequences. For a sequence to be retained, a match of at least six nucleotides to both a V gene segment and a J gene segment was required. A rearrangement was called productive if the CDR3 had no stop codons and remained in frame with V and J, and every other rearrangement was called non-productive. Following IMGT convention, CDR3 was defined as the stretch from the second conserved V-encoded cysteine up to the conserved J-encoded phenylalanine. The earlier analysis of 500 to 600 of the donors excluded sequences that lacked an unambiguous match to a single V gene segment. An earlier analysis of several hundred of the donors classified V segments as functional when productive rearrangements were above 56.7% and as segregating when the standard deviation between donors was above 5%. A statistical classification framework was built for diagnosing cytomegalovirus status from the catalog of TCR beta chain sequences. In a later analysis, TCR nucleotide sequences were compared against IMGT/GENE-DB human TR gene sequences so that V and J genes could be assigned. A later analysis assigned CDR3 sequences and most-parsimonious VDJ recombination scenarios with the TCRdist pipeline. In a later analysis, each TCR beta chain was defined by its CDR3 amino acid sequence together with its V-gene family, and reads without a unique V-gene family were excluded. To address suspected cross-contamination and a sequencing artifact, a later analysis removed a few hundred highly shared, low-generation-probability nucleotide sequences. In a later analysis, a clonal expansion index was calculated for each public chain from normalized within-repertoire ranks of inferred template counts. In a later analysis, generation probabilities were computed using a VDJ recombination model fitted to out-of-frame rearrangements, and the results were checked against IGoR. In a later analysis, TCR-TCR, TCR-HLA and TCR-CMV co-occurrence was scored with hypergeometric tests, and a repertoire-size bias correction was applied to TCR pairs. To estimate false discovery rates, a later analysis permuted the HLA or CMV assignments 20 times. A later analysis grouped co-occurring TCRs with DBSCAN, adding TCRdist sequence similarity when clustering within HLA-allele-positive subsets. For co-occurrence clustering, repertoires with fewer than 30,000 or more than 120,000 public chains were excluded, along with about five repertoires with anomalous nucleotide sharing. Here the immuneACCESS table is served through TCRdb, limited to in-frame sequences with V and J called. Missing clones are a known gap in these copies; in checked studies unresolved V genes cover under half, and the rest lacks a known reason. That table is the source of V, J and clone size, and D and trimming were worked out from the DNA. The table for this sample shows about 75,000 clones. Of the sample, 2.5% to 3% is held by the ten largest clones.

The paper's findings and limits, for the study overall: V-gene and J-gene trimming of TCR beta chains was associated with a missense DCLRE1C variant in a later genetic analysis, and the association was replicated in an independent cohort. Correlated functional status among segregating V segments might reflect linkage disequilibrium, but an unknown experimental factor could not be ruled out. CMV serostatus was the only immune exposure information available for the cohort. The cohort was sequenced for TCR beta chains only, and without alpha or paired-chain data the features that could be detected were limited. Fewer than 20 rarely observed V segments, including chromosome 9 orphons, were excluded from the earlier analysis of almost 600 of the donors because counts were too low. A further reported finding was that TCR beta sequences accurately predicted the HLA-A and HLA-B alleles for most subjects in the first cohort. Because some donors lacked HLA typing at each locus, the association tests relied only on the typed subset. When HLA alleles, especially DR and DQ, strongly co-occurred, TCR associations were difficult to assign to individual alleles. A later analysis found that most CMV-associated TCR beta chains appeared HLA-restricted, with HLA associations seemingly driven largely by CMV exposure. Some IMGT-functional V segments, including TRBV6-2 and TRBV6-3, could not be distinguished by the 87-base-pair reads and were therefore excluded. The sequencing pipeline was judged likely to have produced a cluster of highly shared sequence variants as a technical artifact. In an earlier analysis of some 540 of the donors, most TCR beta V segments appeared in productive rearrangements about 87% or about 30% of the time, broadly matching IMGT annotations. A later analysis associated some 17,000 TCR beta sequences with specific HLA alleles at a false discovery rate of 0.05. The authors suggested that the approach could potentially be extended to other disease states and immunological phenotypes. Compared with equally common non-associated chains, HLA-associated TCR beta chains in a later analysis were more clonally expanded and had lower generation probabilities. A later analysis found that TCR association rates varied across HLA loci, with DRB1 alleles showing the most associated TCRs and HLA-C alleles the fewest. The study gave a list of about 160 TCR beta chains associated with cytomegalovirus. The presence/absence analyses assumed that sequencing depth was roughly uniform across donors, and that assumption may not be true. Three of the identified cytomegalovirus-associated TCR beta chains were confirmed in vitro to be specific for cytomegalovirus antigens. Most TCR sequences were observed very rarely across donors, whereas some public TCRs were present in many individuals. The classifier was reported to diagnose cytomegalovirus status with high specificity and sensitivity in both the original cohort and the validation cohort. Several of the top co-occurrence clusters appeared to be linked to parvovirus B19, influenza, CMV and Epstein-Barr virus, according to a later analysis. A later genetic analysis reported fewer N-insertions in productive TCRs among donors in an Asian-associated ancestry cluster than the roughly 700-donor mean.

The cohort comprised 670 or so healthy bone marrow donors. Cohort members were all nominally healthy when sampled, although unrecorded immune exposures were likely present. The donor was CMV seronegative and was included in the group of over 300 seronegative cohort members. Each donor provided a peripheral blood sample, and peripheral blood mononuclear cells were used for TCR beta sequencing. The Qiagen DNeasy Blood Extraction Kit was used to extract genomic DNA from the blood cell samples. The cysteine opens and the phenylalanine closes a CDR3 of 13 amino acids. CDR3 DNA only is kept here, 39 bases in frame from base 1. V is pared back by 6 bases and J by 0 bases, with 7 bases lying between the germline termini. CDR1 SGHRS and CDR2 YFSETQ are derived from the germline V gene. As for this clone: Its recognized antigen is unknown.

The sample consisted of PBMCs. The clonotype was recovered from a man between 35 and 55 years old in good health and CMV-seronegative. In this chain, TRBV5-1 is recombined with TRBJ1-3; the D gene cannot be named for sure. The CDR3 corresponds to CASKESSGNTIYF. The nucleotides read TGCGCCAGCAAAGAGAGCTCTGGAAACACCATATATTTT.